One and the same sample provided the 21 T cell receptor beta chains below, sequenced in a study of CXCR3-negative and CXCR3-positive naive CD8 T cells. Points from the study as a whole: Hydrophobicity was higher for TRB CDR3s found in CXCR3-positive naive cells than in CXCR3-negative naive cells.

Antigen specificity for these receptors is unknown. TRB cDNA libraries were made by UMI-labeled 5' RACE. TCRdb reprocessed the 5' RACE reads and reports one entry per CDR3 protein, with no DNA. The table gives about 130,000 distinct CDR3 sequences; the top ten clones make up 0.59% of it. The sequenced sample was naive CXCR3+ CD8+ T cells from blood. Indicated subset: CD45RO-CCR7+CD27+CD95- naive CD8+ T cells expressing CXCR3 (TNR3+). Source of these receptors: a human donor in good health. Some clones in this sample may be carry-over from other donors' samples.

The chain carries TRBV4-3 and TRBJ2-1; TCRdb picks TRBD2, but there is no DNA to check that call. Germline V gene data show CDR1 as LGHNA and CDR2 as YSLEER. The CDR3 is 17 residues long. The CDR3 reads CASSQDPTSGSYNEQFF.

This chain links TRBV29-1 with TRBJ1-5; TCRdb names TRBD1, which stays unverified in the absence of DNA. The CDR3 length is 14 residues. Germline V gene lookup returns CDR1 SQVTM and CDR2 ANQGSEA. CDR3 sequence reads: CSVSTGRVIEPQHF.

The CDR3 region is CASSQVVYEQYF. The genes are TRBV14 and TRBJ2-7. The length of the CDR3 is 12 residues. Germline V lookup: CDR1 SGHDN, CDR2 FVKESK.

The gene calls are TRBV4-1 and TRBJ1-4. Germline V gene data show CDR1 as MGHRA and CDR2 as YSYEKL. CDR3 length: 17 residues. CDR3 residues: CASSQDPPGSSNEKLFF.

The chain uses TRBV6-6 and TRBJ1-1. This CDR3 is 16 amino acids long. Germline lookup yields CDR1 MNHNY and CDR2 SVGAGI (reference sequence). The chain's CDR3 is CASSYSRGAMNTEALF.

The chain has TRBV7-6 and TRBJ2-1; TCRdb proposes TRBD2, but this gene call is untestable without DNA. Germline CDR1 SGHVS, CDR2 FNYEAQ. This CDR3 has 16 amino acids. This CDR3 reads CASSSSFGGEYNEQFF. Drawing the rest from reference TRBV7-6 and TRBJ2-1, the complete variable domain is GAGVSQSPRYKVTKRGQDVALRCDPISGHVSLYWYRQALGQGPEFLTYFNYEAQQDKSGLPNDRFSAERPEGSISTLTIQRTEQRDSAMYRCASSSSFGGEYNEQFFGPGTRLTVL.

This sequence joins TRBV29-1 and TRBJ2-1; TCRdb gives TRBD1 as the D gene, but with no DNA this cannot be confirmed. This CDR3 region has 16 residues. CDR1 and CDR2 (germline): SQVTM, ANQGSEA. The CDR3 sequence is CSVNPTQGALYNEQFF.

J is TRBJ2-7 and V is TRBV7-9. Germline V lookup: CDR1 SEHNR, CDR2 FQNEAQ (reference sequence). The CDR3 extends over 15 amino acids. CDR3 amino acids: CASSLTSDSLYEQYF. Together with reference TRBV7-9 and TRBJ2-7, the CDR3 gives the full variable domain: DTGVSQNPRHKITKRGQNVTFRCDPISEHNRLYWYRQTLGQGPEFLTYFQNEAQLEKSRLLSDRFSAERPKGSFSTLEIQRTEQGDSAMYLCASSLTSDSLYEQYFGPGTRLTVT.

The rearrangement links TRBV5-1 to TRBJ2-7; TCRdb returns TRBD1, unconfirmable since there is no DNA. Germline V gene lookup returns CDR1 SGHRS and CDR2 YFSETQ. The CDR3 consists of 14 residues. The chain's CDR3 is CASSLGQLYYEQYF.

V and J are TRBV6-6 and TRBJ2-7. This CDR3 spans 15 amino acids. Germline-derived CDR1 and CDR2 are MNHNY and SVGAGI (reference sequence). Here the CDR3 reads CASSYSPSGSYEQYF.

The V and J genes are TRBV5-6 and TRBJ2-2; checking the TCRdb D call of TRBD1 is not possible without DNA. Germline assignment: CDR1 SGHDT and CDR2 YYEEEE. CDR3 length: 13 residues. CDR3 in amino acids: CASSGGGSGELFF.

The V gene is TRBV2, the J gene TRBJ2-5. This CDR3 comprises 13 residues. Germline CDR1 is SNHLY and CDR2 is FYNNEI. The CDR3 is CASAGRYQETQYF.

CDR3 protein: CASSPGDRGWAGANVLTF. V and J are TRBV5-1 and TRBJ2-6; TCRdb selects TRBD1, and the lack of DNA leaves this call unchecked. CDR1 is SGHRS, CDR2 YFSETQ, per germline. This CDR3 has 18 residues.

The rearrangement uses TRBV6-5 and TRBJ1-3. Germline V gene data show CDR1 as MNHEY and CDR2 as SVGAGI. The CDR3 runs to 14 residues. This CDR3 is CASSTGTGGNTIYF.

The genes are TRBV29-1 and TRBJ2-1; with no DNA, the TCRdb D assignment of TRBD2 cannot be verified. CDR1 is SQVTM, CDR2 ANQGSEA, per germline. The CDR3 spans 15 residues. CDR3 in amino acids: CSVEEASGRSSEQFF.

This sequence joins TRBV10-2 and TRBJ2-1; the TCRdb call, TRBD2, lacks DNA for checking. Germline V gene data show CDR1 as WSHSY and CDR2 as SAAADI. The CDR3 runs to 15 residues. The CDR3 reads CASQGTSGRDYEQFF.

The chain carries TRBV7-6 and TRBJ2-3; TCRdb picks TRBD2, but there is no DNA to check that call. CDR3 length equals 16 residues. Germline assignment: CDR1 SGHVS and CDR2 FNYEAQ. The CDR3 spells CASSSPTTSEADTQYF.

The chain couples TRBV28 to TRBJ1-1; TCRdb outputs TRBD1, but without DNA this stays unchecked. This CDR3 contains 14 residues. Germline V lookup: CDR1 MDHEN, CDR2 SYDVKM. The CDR3 protein is CASRDRGGYTEAFF.

This chain joins TRBV28 and TRBJ1-1; TCRdb's D call, TRBD1, is unchecked because there is no DNA. CDR1 MDHEN and CDR2 SYDVKM come from the germline V gene. The CDR3 runs 14 residues. The CDR3 is CASSFRGTNTEAFF. Complete variable domain (other parts from reference TRBV28 and TRBJ1-1): DVKVTQSSRYLVKRTGEKVFLECVQDMDHENMFWYRQDPGLGLRLIYFSYDVKMKEKGDIPEGYSVSREKKERFSLILESASTNQTSMYLCASSFRGTNTEAFFGQGTRLTVV.

This chain links TRBV7-9 with TRBJ1-2; no DNA is available, so the TRBD1 call from TCRdb remains unchecked. The germline gives CDR1 SEHNR, CDR2 FQNEAQ (reference sequence). The CDR3 length is 12 residues. The CDR3 sequence is CASSEGSGGYTF.

This chain links TRBV20-1 with TRBJ1-3. This CDR3 is built from 15 residues. Germline V gene data show CDR1 as DFQATT and CDR2 as SNEGSKA (reference sequence). The CDR3 is CSARDFRGSLDTIYF.